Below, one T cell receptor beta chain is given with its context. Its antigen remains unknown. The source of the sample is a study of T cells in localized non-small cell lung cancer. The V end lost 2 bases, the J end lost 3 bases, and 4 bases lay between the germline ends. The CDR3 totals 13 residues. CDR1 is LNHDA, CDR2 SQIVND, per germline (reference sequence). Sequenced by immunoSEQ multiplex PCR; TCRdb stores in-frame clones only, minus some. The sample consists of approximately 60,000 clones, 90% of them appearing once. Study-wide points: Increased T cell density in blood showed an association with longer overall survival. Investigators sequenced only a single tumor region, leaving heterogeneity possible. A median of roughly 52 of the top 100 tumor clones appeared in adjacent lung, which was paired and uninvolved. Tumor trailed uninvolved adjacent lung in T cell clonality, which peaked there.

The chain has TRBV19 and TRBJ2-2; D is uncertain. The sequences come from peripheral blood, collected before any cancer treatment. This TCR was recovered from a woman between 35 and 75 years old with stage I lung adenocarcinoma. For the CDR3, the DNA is TGTGCCAGTAGTATAAGGGACACCGGGGAGCTGTTTTTT. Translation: CASSIRDTGELFF.